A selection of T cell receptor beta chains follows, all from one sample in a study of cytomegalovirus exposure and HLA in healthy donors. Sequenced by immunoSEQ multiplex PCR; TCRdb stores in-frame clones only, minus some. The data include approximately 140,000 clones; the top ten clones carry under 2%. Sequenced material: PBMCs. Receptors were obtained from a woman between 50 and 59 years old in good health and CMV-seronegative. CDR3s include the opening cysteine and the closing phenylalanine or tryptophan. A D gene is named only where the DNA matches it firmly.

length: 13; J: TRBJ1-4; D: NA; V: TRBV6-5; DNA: TGTGCCAGCAGGCGCCAGGGTAGTGAAAAACTGTTTTTT; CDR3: CASRRQGSEKLFF
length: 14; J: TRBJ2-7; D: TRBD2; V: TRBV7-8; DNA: TGTGCCAGCAGCCCCCCGCGGGGGGTCTACGAGCAGTACTTC; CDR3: CASSPPRGVYEQYF
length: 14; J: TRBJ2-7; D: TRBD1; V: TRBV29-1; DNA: TGCAGCGTCCTCTCCGGGACAGGGGGCCGCGAGCAGTACTTC; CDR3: CSVLSGTGGREQYF
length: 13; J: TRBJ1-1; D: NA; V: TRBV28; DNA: TGTGCCAGCAGTTTCCACCCCTCTATGGAAGCTTTCTTT; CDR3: CASSFHPSMEAFF
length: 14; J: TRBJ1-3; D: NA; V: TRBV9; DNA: TGTGCCAGCAGCGGAGGGAACTCTGGAAACACCATATATTTT; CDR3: CASSGGNSGNTIYF
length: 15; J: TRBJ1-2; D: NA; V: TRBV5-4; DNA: TGTGCCAGCAGCCTCAGTCCCAACGCTAACTATGGCTACACCTTC; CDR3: CASSLSPNANYGYTF
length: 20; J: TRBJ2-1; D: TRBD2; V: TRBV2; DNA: TGTGCCAGCAGTGGGCCGGGACTAGCGGGGGCGACAAGGTCCTACAATGAGCAGTTCTTC; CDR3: CASSGPGLAGATRSYNEQFF
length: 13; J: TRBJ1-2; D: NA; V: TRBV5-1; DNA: TGCGCCAGCAGCCCGGCCTGGAGGTATGGCTACACCTTC; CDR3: CASSPAWRYGYTF
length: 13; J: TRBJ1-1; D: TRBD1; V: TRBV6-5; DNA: TGTGCCAGCAGTCGTGGACAGGGAACTGAAGCTTTCTTT; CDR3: CASSRGQGTEAFF
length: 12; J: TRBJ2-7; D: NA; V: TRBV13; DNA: TGTGCCAGCAGCTTAAGAGGGTACGAGCAGTACTTC; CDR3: CASSLRGYEQYF
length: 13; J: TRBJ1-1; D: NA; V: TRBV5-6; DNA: TGTGCCAGCAGCTTGGGGCCCAGTATCCAAGCTTTCTTT; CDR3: CASSLGPSIQAFF
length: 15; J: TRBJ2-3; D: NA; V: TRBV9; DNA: TGTGCCAGCAGCGTAGCTGCGGGGGCCCTCGATACGCAGTATTTT; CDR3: CASSVAAGALDTQYF
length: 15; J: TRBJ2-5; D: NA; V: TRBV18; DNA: TGTGCCAGCTCGAGGGAGGCCAGGCCAGGAGAGACCCAGTACTTC; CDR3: CASSREARPGETQYF
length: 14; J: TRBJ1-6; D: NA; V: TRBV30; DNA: TGTGCCTGGAGTAGGGGGGGGAACGATTCACCCCTCCACTTT; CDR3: CAWSRGGNDSPLHF
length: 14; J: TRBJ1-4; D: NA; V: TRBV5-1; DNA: TGCGCCAGCAGCACGGGGTTCACGATGGAAAAACTGTTTTTT; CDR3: CASSTGFTMEKLFF
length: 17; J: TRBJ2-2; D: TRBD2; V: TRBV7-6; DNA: TGTGCCAGCAGCCCCTATGGGGCTAGCGGGGACACCGGGGAGCTGTTTTTT; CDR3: CASSPYGASGDTGELFF
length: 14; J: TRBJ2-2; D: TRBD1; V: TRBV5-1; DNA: TGCGCCAGCAGCGCCCGGACAGGGACCGGGGAGCTGTTTTTT; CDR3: CASSARTGTGELFF
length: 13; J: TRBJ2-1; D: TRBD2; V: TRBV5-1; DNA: TGCGCCAGCAGCAGAGCGGGAGGGAATGAGCAGTTCTTC; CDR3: CASSRAGGNEQFF
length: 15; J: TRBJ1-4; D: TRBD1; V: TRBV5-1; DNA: TGCGCCAGCAGCTTGGGGACAGGGTCGGACGAAAAACTGTTTTTT; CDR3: CASSLGTGSDEKLFF
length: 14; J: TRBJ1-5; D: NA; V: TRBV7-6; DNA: TGTGCCAGCAGCCATGTCCAGGAGGGGCAGCCCCAGCATTTT; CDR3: CASSHVQEGQPQHF
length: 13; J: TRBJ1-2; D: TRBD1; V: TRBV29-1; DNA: TGCAGCGCCCAGTCCGGGGACAGAACGGGCTACACCTTC; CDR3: CSAQSGDRTGYTF
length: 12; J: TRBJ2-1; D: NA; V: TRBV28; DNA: TGTGCCAGCAGTTTTGTCCGCAATGAGCAGTTCTTC; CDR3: CASSFVRNEQFF
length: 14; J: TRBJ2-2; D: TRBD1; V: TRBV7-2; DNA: TGTGCCAGCAGCTGGGACAGTGGGACCGGGGAGCTGTTTTTT; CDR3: CASSWDSGTGELFF
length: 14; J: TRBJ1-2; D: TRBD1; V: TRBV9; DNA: TGTGCCAGCAGCGATAAGGGGGCTGGCTATGGCTACACCTTC; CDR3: CASSDKGAGYGYTF
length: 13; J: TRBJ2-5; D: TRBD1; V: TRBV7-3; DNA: TGTGCCAGCAGCTCCGGACAGGGGGAGACCCAGTACTTC; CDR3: CASSSGQGETQYF
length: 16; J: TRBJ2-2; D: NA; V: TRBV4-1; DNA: TGCGCCAGCAGCCTGGACAGTTTTTTGAACACCGGGGAGCTGTTTTTT; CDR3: CASSLDSFLNTGELFF
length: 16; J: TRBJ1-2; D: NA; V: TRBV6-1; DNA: TGTGCCAGCTGTGTAGCCCCCTTCGGGTCTAACTATGGCTACACCTTC; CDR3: CASCVAPFGSNYGYTF
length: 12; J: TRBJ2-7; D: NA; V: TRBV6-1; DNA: TGTGCCAGCAGAGGAGACAGTTACGAGCAGTACTTC; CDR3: CASRGDSYEQYF
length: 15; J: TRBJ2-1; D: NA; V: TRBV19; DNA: TGTGCCAGTAGTATCTGGCGGGACGCATACAATGAGCAGTTCTTC; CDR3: CASSIWRDAYNEQFF
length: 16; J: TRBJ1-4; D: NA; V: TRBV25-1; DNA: TGTGCCAGCAGTACCTCTATGCTCTCAACTAATGAAAAACTGTTTTTT; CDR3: CASSTSMLSTNEKLFF
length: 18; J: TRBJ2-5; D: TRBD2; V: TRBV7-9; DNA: TGTGCCAGCAGCGTAACTAGTCGACTAGCGGGTACGCGTGAGACCCAGTACTTC; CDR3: CASSVTSRLAGTRETQYF
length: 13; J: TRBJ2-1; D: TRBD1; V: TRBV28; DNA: TGTGCCAGCGCCCTCCGAGGGGGCGATGAGCAGTTCTTC; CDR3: CASALRGGDEQFF
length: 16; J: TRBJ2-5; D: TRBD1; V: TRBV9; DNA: TGTGCCAGCAGCGAGAGGACAGGGTCGCCCCAAGAGACCCAGTACTTC; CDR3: CASSERTGSPQETQYF
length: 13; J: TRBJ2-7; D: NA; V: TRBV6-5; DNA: TGTGCCAGCAGTTACGGACATAACTACGAGCAGTACTTC; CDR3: CASSYGHNYEQYF
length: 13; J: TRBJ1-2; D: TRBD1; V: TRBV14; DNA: TGTGCCAGCAGCCGGACAGGGAACTCTGGCTACACCTTC; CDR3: CASSRTGNSGYTF
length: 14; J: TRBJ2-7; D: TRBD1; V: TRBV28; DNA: TGTGCCAGCAGTTTGGGACAGTCAGCCTACGAGCAGTACTTC; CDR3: CASSLGQSAYEQYF
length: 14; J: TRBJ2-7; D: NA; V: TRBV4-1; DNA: TGCGCCAGCAGCCAAGTGCCAGGTCCTTACGAGCAGTACTTC; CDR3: CASSQVPGPYEQYF
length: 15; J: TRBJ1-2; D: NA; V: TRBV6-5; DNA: TGTGCCAGCAGTTACGGAGGGGCGATTAACTATGGCTACACCTTC; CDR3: CASSYGGAINYGYTF
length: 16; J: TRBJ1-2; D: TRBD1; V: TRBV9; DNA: TGTGCCAGCAGCACAGGGACAGGGCGTCTTAACTATGGCTACACCTTC; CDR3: CASSTGTGRLNYGYTF
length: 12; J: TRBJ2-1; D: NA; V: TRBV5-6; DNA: TGTGCCAGCAGCTTGGAGTGGGGCGAGCAGTTCTTC; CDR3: CASSLEWGEQFF
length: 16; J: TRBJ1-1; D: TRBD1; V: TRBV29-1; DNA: TGCAGCGTTGAACCCCCGGGACAGGGGGCGAGTAGTGAAGCTTTCTTT; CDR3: CSVEPPGQGASSEAFF
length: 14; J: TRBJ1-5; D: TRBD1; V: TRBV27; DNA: TGTGCCAGCAGCCCCGACAGGGCCAATCAGCCCCAGCATTTT; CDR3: CASSPDRANQPQHF
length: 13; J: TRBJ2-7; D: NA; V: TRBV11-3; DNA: TGTGCCAGCAGCTTAGGCCTAGATGGCGAGCAGTACTTC; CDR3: CASSLGLDGEQYF
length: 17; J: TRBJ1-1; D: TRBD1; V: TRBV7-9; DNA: TGTGCCAGCAGCTGGTCGACAGGGGTGAATAAGAACACTGAAGCTTTCTTT; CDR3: CASSWSTGVNKNTEAFF
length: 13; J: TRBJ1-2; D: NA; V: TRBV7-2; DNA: TGTGCCAGCAGCTCAGGTCGGGGCTATGGCTACACCTTC; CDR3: CASSSGRGYGYTF
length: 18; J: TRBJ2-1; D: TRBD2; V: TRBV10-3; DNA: TGTGCCATCAGTAACCCTAGCGGGAGGGCCGAGTCCTACAATGAGCAGTTCTTC; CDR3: CAISNPSGRAESYNEQFF
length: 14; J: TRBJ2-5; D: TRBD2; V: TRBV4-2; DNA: TGTGCCAGCAGCCAATGGACTAGCCAGGAGACCCAGTACTTC; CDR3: CASSQWTSQETQYF
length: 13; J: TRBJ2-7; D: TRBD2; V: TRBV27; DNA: TGTGCCAGCAGTAAGGGACTAGCCTACGAGCAGTACTTC; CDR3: CASSKGLAYEQYF
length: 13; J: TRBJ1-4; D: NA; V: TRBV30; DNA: TGTGCCTGGAAAATGGGAGGAGGTGAAAAACTGTTTTTT; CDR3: CAWKMGGGEKLFF
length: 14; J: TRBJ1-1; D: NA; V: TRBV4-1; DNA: TGCGCCAGCAGGTATAGGGGGGGAATGACTGAAGCTTTCTTT; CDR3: CASRYRGGMTEAFF
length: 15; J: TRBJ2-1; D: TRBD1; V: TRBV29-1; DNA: TGCAGCGTTGGAAATAACCGGGACAGGGGGAATGAGCAGTTCTTC; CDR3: CSVGNNRDRGNEQFF
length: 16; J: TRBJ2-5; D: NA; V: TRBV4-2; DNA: TGTGCCAGCAGCCCGGGGGACAGCCCCTACCAAGAGACCCAGTACTTC; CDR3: CASSPGDSPYQETQYF
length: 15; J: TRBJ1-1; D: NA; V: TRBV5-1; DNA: TGCGCCAGCAGCTTGAGCCGGGAGCTGAACACTGAAGCTTTCTTT; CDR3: CASSLSRELNTEAFF
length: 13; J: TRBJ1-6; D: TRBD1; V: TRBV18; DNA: TGTGCCAGCACGGGACAGTATAATTCACCCCTCCACTTT; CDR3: CASTGQYNSPLHF
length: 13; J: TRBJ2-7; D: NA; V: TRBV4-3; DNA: TGCGCCAGCAGCCGCGACAGGAACTACGAGCAGTACTTC; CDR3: CASSRDRNYEQYF
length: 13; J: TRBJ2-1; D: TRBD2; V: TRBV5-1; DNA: TGCGCCAGCGGGACTAGCGGGACCTCTGAGCAGTTCTTC; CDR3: CASGTSGTSEQFF
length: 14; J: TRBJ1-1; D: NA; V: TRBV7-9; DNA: TGTGCCAGCAGCTCCGCCCAGATGAACACTGAAGCTTTCTTT; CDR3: CASSSAQMNTEAFF
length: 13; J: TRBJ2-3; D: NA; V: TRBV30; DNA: TGTGCCTGGAGTACAGGGTCTGCAGATACGCAGTATTTT; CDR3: CAWSTGSADTQYF
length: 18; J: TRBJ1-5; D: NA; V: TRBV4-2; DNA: TGTGCCAGCAGCCAAGATGCCGGAGGGCAGTGGGACAATCAGCCCCAGCATTTT; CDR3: CASSQDAGGQWDNQPQHF